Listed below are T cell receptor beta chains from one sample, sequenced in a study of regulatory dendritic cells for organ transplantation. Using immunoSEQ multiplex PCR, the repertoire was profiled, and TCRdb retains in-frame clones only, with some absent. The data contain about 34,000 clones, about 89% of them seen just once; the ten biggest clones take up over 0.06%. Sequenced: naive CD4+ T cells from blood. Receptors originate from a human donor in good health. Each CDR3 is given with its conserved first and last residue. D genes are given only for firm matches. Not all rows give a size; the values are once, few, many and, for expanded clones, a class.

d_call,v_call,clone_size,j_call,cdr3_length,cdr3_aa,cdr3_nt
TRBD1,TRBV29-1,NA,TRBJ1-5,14,CSVRTGGPNQPQHF,TGCAGCGTGCGGACAGGGGGTCCAAATCAGCCCCAGCATTTT
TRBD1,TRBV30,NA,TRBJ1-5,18,CAWSVRGRGRNSNQPQHF,TGTGCCTGGAGTGTACGAGGCAGGGGGAGAAATAGCAATCAGCCCCAGCATTTT
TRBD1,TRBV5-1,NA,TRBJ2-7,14,CASSWTGSSYEQYF,TGCGCCAGCAGCTGGACAGGGAGTTCCTACGAGCAGTACTTC
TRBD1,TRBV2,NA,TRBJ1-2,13,CASKTGDLYGYTF,TGTGCCAGTAAGACAGGGGATCTCTATGGCTACACCTTC
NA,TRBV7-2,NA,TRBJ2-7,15,CASSEPGLRTYEQYF,TGTGCCAGCAGCGAACCGGGACTGCGGACCTACGAGCAGTACTTC
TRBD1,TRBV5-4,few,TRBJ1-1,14,CASSLRPRQGEAFF,TGTGCCAGCAGCTTGAGGCCGCGACAGGGTGAAGCTTTCTTT
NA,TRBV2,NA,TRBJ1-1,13,CASRSSWNTEAFF,TGTGCCAGCAGGAGCAGTTGGAACACTGAAGCTTTCTTT
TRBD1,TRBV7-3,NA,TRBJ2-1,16,CASSFLGTGHRGEQFF,TGTGCCAGCAGCTTTCTCGGGACAGGGCATCGGGGTGAGCAGTTCTTC
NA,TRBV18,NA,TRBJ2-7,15,CASSSGAGQNYEQYF,TGTGCCAGCTCATCGGGCGCGGGGCAAAACTACGAGCAGTACTTC
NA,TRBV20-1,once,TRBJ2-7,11,CSARLTGEQYF,TGCAGTGCTAGACTAACAGGCGAGCAGTACTTC
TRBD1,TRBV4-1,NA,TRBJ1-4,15,CASSHHGTANEKLFF,TGCGCCAGCAGCCACCACGGGACAGCTAATGAAAAACTGTTTTTT
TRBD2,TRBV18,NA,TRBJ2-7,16,CASSYGGAAGGPEQYF,TGTGCCAGCTCATACGGGGGGGCAGCGGGAGGCCCCGAGCAGTACTTC
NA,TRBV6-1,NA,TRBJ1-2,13,CASGRSGGFGYTF,TGTGCCAGCGGTCGTTCGGGGGGGTTTGGCTACACCTTC
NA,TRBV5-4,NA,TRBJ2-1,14,CASSLVAAYNEQFF,TGTGCCAGCAGCTTGGTAGCGGCCTACAATGAGCAGTTCTTC
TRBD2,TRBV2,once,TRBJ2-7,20,CASSDAADQSWGTRRYEQYF,TGTGCCAGCAGTGACGCGGCAGACCAGAGTTGGGGGACTAGGAGATACGAGCAGTACTTC
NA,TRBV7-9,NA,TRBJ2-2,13,CASSLGFVGELFF,TGTGCCAGCAGCTTGGGCTTCGTCGGGGAGCTGTTTTTT